This entry lists 24 T cell receptor beta chains sequenced from one sample in a study of T-cell reconstitution after alpha-beta-depleted transplantation in children. The library targeted TCRbeta and was prepared with unique molecular identifiers. TCRdb passed the PCR reads through MiXCR, listing each CDR3 protein once. The repertoire holds about 110,000 distinct CDR3 sequences, with 9% to 12% as singletons. Sequencing was performed on PBMCs from the stem cell graft donor, taken from the stem cell graft. The receptors come from a human donor who donated a stem cell graft to a child with acute lymphoblastic leukemia.

This clonotype was seen more than once but under ten times. The chain couples TRBV7-2 to TRBJ1-2; weak D call: TRBD1 (5 bases). This CDR3 is 15 amino acids long. Deletions cut 5 bases from V and 4 bases from J, with 17 bases between. Germline V gene sequence: CDR1 SGHTA, CDR2 FQGNSA. The CDR3 is CASSLGEGRIYGYTF. The CDR3 bases are TGTGCCAGCAGCCTAGGGGAGGGCCGGATCTATGGCTACACCTTC.

This clonotype was observed at least ten times. The chain links TRBV2 to TRBJ2-1; 11 bases align to TRBD2. Per the germline V gene, CDR1 is SNHLY and CDR2 is FYNNEI. The CDR3 sequence is 15 residues long. V was clipped by 7 bases and J by 9 bases; unmatched bases: 11. DNA for the CDR3: TGTGCCAGCATTGTAGCGGGAGGGCCCGTGTCTGAGCAGTTCTTC. Encoded protein: CASIVAGGPVSEQFF.

This clonotype was counted ten times or more. The V gene is TRBV6-2 or TRBV6-3, the J gene TRBJ1-6; no clear D. The V end lost 5 bases, the J end lost 7 bases, and 21 bases lay between the germline ends. Germline lookup yields CDR1 MNHEY and CDR2 SVGEGT. CDR3 length: 17 amino acids. This CDR3 reads CASSPQRPGPSNSPLHF. In DNA, the CDR3 is TGTGCCAGCAGTCCTCAACGCCCAGGCCCCTCCAATTCACCCCTCCACTTT.

A word on this clonotype: Given a much more abundant clone one base away, this may be a read error. The chain combines TRBV20-1 with TRBJ1-1; a possible D gene is TRBD1 (5 bases). The CDR3 length is 16 residues. CDR1 DFQATT and CDR2 SNEGSKA come from the germline V gene (reference sequence). The CDR3 nucleotides are TGCAGTGCCCGCAGGAGGGGCCGATCGCAGAACCCTGAAGCTTTCTTT. Amino acid sequence: CSARRRGRSQNPEAFF.

As to this clonotype: This sequence may be a read error, since a much larger clone differs from it by one base. The chain uses TRBV2 and TRBJ1-5; D might be TRBD1 (5 bases). The CDR3 length is 19 residues. Germline CDR1 is SNHLY and CDR2 is FYNNEI. The CDR3 DNA reads as TGTGCCCGCAGTTCCGACGTTCGACTGACGGGACGCTCGAATCAGCCCCAGCATTTT. It is translated as CARSSDVRLTGRSNQPQHF.

This chain connects TRBV20-1 to TRBJ2-7; 16 bases are a match to TRBD2. The V and J ends lost 6 bases and 2 bases, in that order; junction bases with no gene match: 7. Germline assignment: CDR1 DFQATT and CDR2 SNEGSKA (reference sequence). This CDR3 is built from 16 residues. CDR3 DNA sequence: TGCAGTGCCAAGACGGGACTAGCGGGGGGGGCCTACGAGCAGTACTTC. Its translation: CSAKTGLAGGAYEQYF.

In its sample, this clonotype was seen many times. The chain links TRBV13 to TRBJ2-7; 9 bases are shared with TRBD2. The CDR3 consists of 15 residues. Germline V lookup: CDR1 PRHDT, CDR2 FYEKMQ (reference sequence). The trim removed 6 bases at V and 5 bases at J, leaving 11 bases unmatched. In DNA, the CDR3 is TGTGCCAGCAGGACTGGGCGGGAGGGCCATCACGAGCAGTACTTC. This codes for CASRTGREGHHEQYF.

This clonotype was recorded many times. The chain has TRBV2 and TRBJ2-2; D is possibly TRBD2 (6 bases). Germline V CDR1 and CDR2: SNHLY, FYNNEI. V lost 5 bases and J lost 3, with 16 bases in between. The CDR3 extends over 16 amino acids. CDR3: CASSIGGTAYTGELFF. The CDR3 region has the DNA TGTGCCAGCAGTATAGGTGGGACTGCATACACCGGGGAGCTGTTTTTT.

At least ten counts were recorded for this clonotype. This chain connects TRBV6-5 to TRBJ1-5; 8 bases match TRBD1. This CDR3 region has 15 residues. The germline V gene encodes CDR1 MNHEY and CDR2 SVGAGI. The V segment lost 2 bases and the J segment 2 bases; nucleotides outside the gene matches: 2. CDR3 protein: CASSYGQGRNQPQHF. The CDR3 DNA reads as TGTGCCAGCAGTTACGGACAGGGACGCAATCAGCCCCAGCATTTT.

This clonotype was detected many times. This chain uses TRBV13 with TRBJ2-3, with D possibly matching TRBD2 (6 bases). The CDR3 spans 15 residues. Trimming pared 7 bases from V and 5 bases from J, leaving 19 bases between. Germline V gives CDR1 PRHDT, CDR2 FYEKMQ (reference sequence). Here the CDR3 DNA reads TGTGCCAGCAAAATAGCGGAGAAGGTGGGAGATACGCAGTATTTT. It encodes CASKIAEKVGDTQYF.

This clonotype was found many times. This rearrangement joins TRBV5-1 to TRBJ1-2; TRBD1 might be the D (5 bases). This CDR3 spans 13 amino acids. Trimming pared 1 base from V and 12 bases from J, leaving 16 bases between. Germline CDR1 is SGHRS and CDR2 is YFSETQ. CDR3 sequence reads: CASSLSWDSINTF. DNA of the CDR3: TGCGCCAGCAGCTTGTCGTGGGACTCTATAAACACCTTC.

In its sample, this clonotype was seen many times. The chain has TRBV4-2 and TRBJ1-6; 8 bases fit TRBD1. The CDR3 has 17 amino acids. V shed 0 bases, J shed 6 bases, and the junction held 7 bases outside the gene matches. CDR1 is LGHNA and CDR2 is YNFKEQ in the germline V gene. CDR3: CASSQDQQGALNSPLHF. The DNA of the CDR3 is TGTGCCAGCAGCCAAGATCAGCAGGGGGCACTTAATTCACCCCTCCACTTT.

This clonotype occurred many times. The V gene is TRBV5-6, the J gene TRBJ2-1, with 7 bases that match TRBD1. The germline gives CDR1 SGHDT, CDR2 YYEEEE. This CDR3 region has 15 residues. V lost 4 bases, J lost 7 bases, and 11 bases stayed unmatched. The CDR3 protein is CASSPNGDSLNEQFF. CDR3 in DNA: TGTGCCAGCAGCCCAAACGGGGACAGCTTGAATGAGCAGTTCTTC.

In its sample, this clonotype was seen many times. The J gene is TRBJ2-7, the V gene TRBV27; TRBD1 agrees at 11 bases. The CDR3 loop spans 15 amino acids. Germline V gene data show CDR1 as MNHEY and CDR2 as SMNVEV (reference sequence). V shed 5 bases, J shed 2 bases, and the junction held 5 bases outside the gene matches. CDR3 in DNA: TGTGCCAGCAGTCCGTTGGACAGGGGGCCCTACGAGCAGTACTTC. Translating gives CASSPLDRGPYEQYF.

This clonotype was seen many times. The genes are TRBV6-2 or TRBV6-3 and TRBJ2-7; D unresolved. CDR1 is MNHEY, CDR2 SVGEGT, per germline. The CDR3 loop spans 11 amino acids. Between the trimmed V and J ends, which lost 6 bases and 7 bases, there was a span of 10 bases. The CDR3 nucleotides are TGTGCCAGCAGCCGGAAGGTTGAGCAGTACTTC. Translating it yields CASSRKVEQYF.

In this sample, this clonotype turned up many times. The chain uses TRBV27 and TRBJ1-6; 10 positions match TRBD1. Germline assignment: CDR1 MNHEY and CDR2 SMNVEV (reference sequence). The CDR3 consists of 17 residues. Trimming removed 3 bases from V and 0 bases from J; junction bases left unmatched: 2. CDR3 sequence (DNA): TGTGCCAGCAGTTTCCGGACAGGGGGCTCCTATAATTCACCCCTCCACTTT. Residues: CASSFRTGGSYNSPLHF.

This clonotype was detected many times. The V and J genes are TRBV25-1 and TRBJ2-7, with TRBD2 as a possible D gene (5 bases). Germline CDR1 is MGHDK and CDR2 is SYGVNS. The CDR3 is 12 amino acids. With 4 bases removed from V and 3 bases from J, the gap between germline ends came to 7 bases. The CDR3 DNA follows: TGTGCCAGCAGTGCAACTAGCTACGAGCAGTACTTC. Translation: CASSATSYEQYF.

This clonotype was seen ten or more times. V gene TRBV9 combines with J gene TRBJ1-1; 7 nucleotides align to TRBD1. V was pared by 0 bases and J by 4 bases, with 3 bases of the junction left unmatched. Germline lookup yields CDR1 SGDLS and CDR2 YYNGEE. This CDR3 has 14 residues. The CDR3 loop reads CASSVAQGGTEAFF. As DNA, the CDR3 is TGTGCCAGCAGCGTAGCCCAGGGGGGCACTGAAGCTTTCTTT. The full variable domain, its missing parts supplied by reference TRBV9 and TRBJ1-1, is DSGVTQTPKHLITATGQRVTLRCSPRSGDLSVYWYQQSLDQGLQFLIQYYNGEERAKGNILERFSAQQFPDLHSELNLSSLELGDSALYFCASSVAQGGTEAFFGQGTRLTVV.

This clonotype was observed at least ten times. The CDR3 region is CASSAHHEQFF. The CDR3 nucleotides read TGTGCCAGCAGTGCCCATCATGAGCAGTTCTTC. The J gene is TRBJ2-1, the V gene TRBV27, with D uncertain. Deletions cut 5 bases from V and 8 bases from J, with 7 bases between. Germline V lookup: CDR1 MNHEY, CDR2 SMNVEV (reference sequence). The CDR3 consists of 11 residues.

As to this clonotype: One end of the junction fails to match germline, which may point to a read error. The J gene is TRBJ1-4, the V gene TRBV11-1; 7 bases agree with TRBD1. CDR1 is SGHAT, CDR2 FQDESV, per germline (reference sequence). There are 13 residues in the CDR3. The CDR3 loop reads CASSIGGVEKLFF. CDR3 bases: TGTGCCAGCAGCATAGGGGGCGTTGAAAAACTGTTTTTC.

This clonotype was counted at least ten times. The chain employs TRBV6-2 or TRBV6-3 and TRBJ2-1; perhaps TRBD2 as D (6 bases). Germline CDR1 reads MNHEY; CDR2 reads SVGEGT. This CDR3 spans 15 amino acids. The V gene lost 2 bases and the J gene lost 4 bases, with 12 bases spanning the gap. CDR3 in amino acids: CASSYGTGKYNEQFF. The CDR3 nucleotides read TGTGCCAGCAGTTACGGGACTGGGAAGTACAATGAGCAGTTCTTC.

This clonotype appeared many times. J is TRBJ2-3 and V is TRBV12-3 or TRBV12-4; TRBD2 might be the D (6 bases). The CDR3 runs to 16 residues. V lost 3 bases and J lost 0, with 13 bases in between. The CDR3 loop reads CASSLRAGTSTDTQYF. The CDR3 DNA is TGTGCCAGCAGTTTGAGGGCGGGGACTAGCACAGATACGCAGTATTTT.

In this sample, this clonotype turned up many times. The chain is built from TRBV5-1 and TRBJ2-7, with D maybe TRBD1 (6 bases). With 4 bases removed from V and 6 bases from J, the gap between germline ends came to 14 bases. CDR1 is SGHRS and CDR2 is YFSETQ in the germline V gene. The CDR3 runs 13 residues. The chain's CDR3 is CASSEGELIEQYF. DNA for the CDR3: TGCGCCAGCAGCGAGGGGGAATTGATCGAGCAGTACTTC.

This clonotype was picked up many times. The chain employs TRBV11-2 and TRBJ2-7; D is perhaps TRBD1 (6 bases). This CDR3 has 14 residues. Trimming cost V 1 base and J 2 bases, with 9 bases left between them. Germline loops: CDR1 SGHAT, CDR2 FQNNGV. CDR3 sequence reads: CASSLGDTPYEQYF. CDR3 nucleotides: TGTGCCAGCAGCTTAGGGGACACCCCCTACGAGCAGTACTTC. Drawing the rest from reference TRBV11-2 and TRBJ2-7, the complete variable domain is EAGVAQSPRYKIIEKRQSVAFWCNPISGHATLYWYQQILGQGPKLLIQFQNNGVVDDSQLPKDRFSAERLKGVDSTLKIQPAKLEDSAVYLCASSLGDTPYEQYFGPGTRLTVT.